The clone carrying this T cell receptor beta chain was recorded a few times. Antigen: not known. V was pared by 4 bases and J by 3 bases, with 12 bases of the junction left unmatched. The CDR3 covers 18 residues. Germline lookup yields CDR1 MNHNS and CDR2 SASEGT. This sample is part of a study of T cells after yellow fever vaccination. Study-level results: A small proportion of clonotypes was detected in both the CD4 and CD8 compartments.

The 5'RACE template-switching step produced TCR cDNA and added a universal primer site and UMIs. TCRdb recomputed calls from the 5' RACE reads with MiXCR, one row per CDR3 protein. This table has about 580,000 distinct CDR3 sequences, 17% appearing once. The rearrangement uses TRBV6-1 and TRBJ2-3, with 11 nucleotides matching TRBD2. This sequence originates from a man aged 18 to 30 who received the YFV17D yellow fever vaccine. Sequencing used PBMCs, obtained about 5 days after the first yellow fever vaccination. CDR3 nucleotides: TGTGCCAGCAGTGCCAGCCCGGGACTAGCGGCGGGGACAGATACGCAGTATTTT. It codes for CASSASPGLAAGTDTQYF.